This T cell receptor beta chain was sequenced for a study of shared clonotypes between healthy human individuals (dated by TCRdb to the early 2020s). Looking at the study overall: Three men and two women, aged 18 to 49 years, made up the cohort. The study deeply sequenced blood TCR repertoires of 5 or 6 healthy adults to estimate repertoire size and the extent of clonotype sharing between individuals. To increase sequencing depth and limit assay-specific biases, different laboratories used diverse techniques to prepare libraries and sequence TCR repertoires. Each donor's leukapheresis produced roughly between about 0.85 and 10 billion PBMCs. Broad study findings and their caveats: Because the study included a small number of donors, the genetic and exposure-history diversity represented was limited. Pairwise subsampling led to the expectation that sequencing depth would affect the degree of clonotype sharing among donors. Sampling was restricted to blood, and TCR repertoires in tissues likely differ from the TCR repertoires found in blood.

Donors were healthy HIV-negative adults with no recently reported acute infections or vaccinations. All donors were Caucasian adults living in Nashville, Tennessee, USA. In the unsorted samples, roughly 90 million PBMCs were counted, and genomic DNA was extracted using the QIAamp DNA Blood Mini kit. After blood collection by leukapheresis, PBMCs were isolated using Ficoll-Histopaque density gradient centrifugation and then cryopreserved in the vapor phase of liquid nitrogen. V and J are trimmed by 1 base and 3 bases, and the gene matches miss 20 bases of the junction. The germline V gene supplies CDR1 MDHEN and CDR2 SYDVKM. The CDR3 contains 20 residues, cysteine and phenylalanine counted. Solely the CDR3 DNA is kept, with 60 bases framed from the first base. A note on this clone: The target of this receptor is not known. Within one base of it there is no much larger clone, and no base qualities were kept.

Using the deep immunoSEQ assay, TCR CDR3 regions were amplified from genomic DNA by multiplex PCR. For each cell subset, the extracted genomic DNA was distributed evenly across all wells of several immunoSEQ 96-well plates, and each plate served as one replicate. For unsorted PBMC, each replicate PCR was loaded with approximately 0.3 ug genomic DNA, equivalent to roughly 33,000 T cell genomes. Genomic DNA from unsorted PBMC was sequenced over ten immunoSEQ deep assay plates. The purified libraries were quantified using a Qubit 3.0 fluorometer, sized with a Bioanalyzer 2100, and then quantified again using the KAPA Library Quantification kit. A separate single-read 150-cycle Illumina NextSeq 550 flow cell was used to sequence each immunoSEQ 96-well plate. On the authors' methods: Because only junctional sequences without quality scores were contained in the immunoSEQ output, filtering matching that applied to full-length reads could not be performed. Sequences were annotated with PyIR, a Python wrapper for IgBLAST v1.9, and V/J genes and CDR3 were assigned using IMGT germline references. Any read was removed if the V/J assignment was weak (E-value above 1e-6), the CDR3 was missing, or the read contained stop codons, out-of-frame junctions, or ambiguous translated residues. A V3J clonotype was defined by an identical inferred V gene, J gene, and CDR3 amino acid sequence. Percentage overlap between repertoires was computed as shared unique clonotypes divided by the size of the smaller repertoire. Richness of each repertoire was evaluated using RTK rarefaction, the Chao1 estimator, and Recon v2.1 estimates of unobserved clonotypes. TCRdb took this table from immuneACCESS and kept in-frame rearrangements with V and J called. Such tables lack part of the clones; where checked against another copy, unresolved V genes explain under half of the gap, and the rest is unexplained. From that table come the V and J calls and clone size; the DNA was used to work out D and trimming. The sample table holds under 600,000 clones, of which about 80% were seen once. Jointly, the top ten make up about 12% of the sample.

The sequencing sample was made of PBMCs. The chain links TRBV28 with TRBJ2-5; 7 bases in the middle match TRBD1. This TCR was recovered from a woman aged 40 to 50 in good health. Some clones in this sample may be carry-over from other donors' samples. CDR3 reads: CASSLFLIQLDTDREETQYF. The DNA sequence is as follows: TGTGCCAGCAGTTTATTCCTGATACAGCTCGACACAGACAGGGAAGAGACCCAGTACTTC.